This T cell receptor beta chain was sequenced during a study of CD8 T cells in Susac syndrome. In blood CD8+ and CD4+ T cells, TCR beta underwent sequencing. Through negative isolation, CD4+ and CD8+ T cells were obtained, while TEMRA cells were enriched using FACS. Reverse transcription used about 0.45 to 1 ug RNA and random hexamers. The immunoSEQ assay covered 54 Vbeta and 13 Jbeta segments for CDR3. TCRdb processed the immunoSEQ multiplex PCR reads anew with MiXCR; each CDR3 protein has one entry. The sample lists about 400,000 distinct CDR3 sequences; around 83% were seen once. V was trimmed by 5 bases and J by 7 bases, leaving 18 bases between them. Germline lookup yields CDR1 SGHVS and CDR2 FNYEAQ. The CDR3 is 14 residues long.

V gene TRBV7-6 combines with J gene TRBJ2-7; D is undetermined. The material sequenced was CD8+ T cells from PBMCs. The clonotype originates from a human donor with multiple sclerosis. The DNA of the CDR3 is TGTGCCAGCAGCCCCCCCGGGCCGCACCCGGAGCAGTACTTC. Protein product: CASSPPGPHPEQYF.